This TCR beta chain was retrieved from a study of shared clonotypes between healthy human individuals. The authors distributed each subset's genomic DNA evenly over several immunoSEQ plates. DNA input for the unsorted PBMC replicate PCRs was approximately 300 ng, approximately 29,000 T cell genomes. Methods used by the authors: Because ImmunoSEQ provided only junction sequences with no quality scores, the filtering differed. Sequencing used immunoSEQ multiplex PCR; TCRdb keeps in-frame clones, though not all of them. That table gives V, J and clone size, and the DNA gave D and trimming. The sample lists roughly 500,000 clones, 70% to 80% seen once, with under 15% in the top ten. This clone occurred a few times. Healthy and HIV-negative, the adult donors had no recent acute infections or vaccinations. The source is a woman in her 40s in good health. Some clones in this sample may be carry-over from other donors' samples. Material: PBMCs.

The DNA of the CDR3 is TGCAGCGTTGCCCGGGACGGGTATGAAAAACTGTTTTTT. Translation gives CSVARDGYEKLFF. V gene TRBV29-1 combines with J gene TRBJ1-4, with a weak D call TRBD1 (5 bases). The germline CDR1 and CDR2 sequences are SQVTM and ANQGSEA. The CDR3 is 13 residues long. V was pared by 4 bases and J by 6 bases, with 12 bases between.